The table lists the clone carrying this TCR beta chain with many counts. Its antigen is not known. This sample is drawn from a study of response to subunit inactivated influenza vaccine. Points from the study as a whole: With each seasonal influenza vaccination, the authors suggested, few new T cells are recruited.

The CDR3 length is 13 residues. V was clipped by 5 bases and J by 5 bases, with 9 bases between them. Germline V gene data show CDR1 as KGHDR and CDR2 as SFDVKD. One entry per CDR3 protein results from TCRdb running MiXCR on the RT-PCR reads. The data show hundreds of thousands of distinct CDR3 sequences, around 22% seen once. The chain is built from TRBV24-1 and TRBJ1-5; no definite D call. This TCR was sampled from a man between 50 and 69 years old who received an inactivated influenza vaccine. Sequences were derived from PBMCs from blood, sampled roughly 20 months after vaccination. CDR3 in amino acids: CATSANSHQPQHF. The CDR3 DNA sequence: TGTGCCACCAGTGCCAACAGCCATCAGCCCCAGCATTTT.